These 20 T cell receptor beta chains were sequenced from one sample in a study of CD8 T cells in Susac syndrome. RNA, at roughly 0.45 to 1 ug, was reverse transcribed with random hexamers. TCRdb called the immunoSEQ multiplex PCR reads again in MiXCR, with one record for every CDR3 protein. The sample lists around 190,000 distinct CDR3 sequences, about 95% occurring once. Sequenced input: CD4+ T cells from PBMCs. Receptors originate from a human donor in good health.

The chain links TRBV7-9 to TRBJ2-5; D is undetermined. The CDR3 length is 13 residues. From germline, CDR1 is SEHNR and CDR2 FQNEAQ (reference sequence). The V gene lost 2 bases and the J gene lost 4 bases, with 8 bases spanning the gap. The CDR3 sequence is CASSLRIAETQYF. Written as DNA, the CDR3 is TGTGCCAGCAGCTTAAGGATCGCAGAGACCCAGTACTTC.

J is TRBJ2-3 and V is TRBV5-1, with 10 positions matching TRBD1. CDR3 length: 17 amino acids. The germline V gene has CDR1 SGHRS and CDR2 YFSETQ. V was pared by 5 bases and J by 4 bases, with 13 bases of the junction left unmatched. CDR3 in amino acids: CASRKVPDRGWSDTQYF. The CDR3 bases are TGCGCCAGCAGAAAGGTCCCGGACAGGGGGTGGTCAGATACGCAGTATTTT.

The rearrangement uses TRBV29-1 and TRBJ1-1, with D unclear. V was cut by 5 bases and J by 0 bases, with 10 bases left in between. The V gene's germline CDR1 is SQVTM and CDR2 ANQGSEA. This CDR3 comprises 13 residues. CDR3 sequence (DNA): TGCAGCGTTAGGGTCTCCATGAACACTGAAGCTTTCTTT. The encoded protein is CSVRVSMNTEAFF. Combining the CDR3 with reference TRBV29-1 and TRBJ1-1 gives the whole variable domain SAVISQKPSRDICQRGTSLTIQCQVDSQVTMMFWYRQQPGQSLTLIATANQGSEATYESGFVIDKFPISRPNLTFSTLTVSNMSPEDSSIYLCSVRVSMNTEAFFGQGTRLTVV.

The V gene is TRBV28, the J gene TRBJ2-7, with 8 bases that match TRBD1. Germline CDR1 and CDR2: MDHEN and SYDVKM. Trimming cost V 6 bases and J 7 bases; bases outside gene matches: 8. CDR3 length equals 13 residues. CDR3 in DNA: TGTGCCAGCAGATACAGGGGGGTAGGAGAGCAGTACTTC. It encodes CASRYRGVGEQYF.

The rearrangement links TRBV9 to TRBJ2-1; TRBD2 agrees at 10 bases. The length of the CDR3 is 15 residues. V lost 0 bases to trimming and J lost 6 bases; unmatched junction nucleotides: 3. Looked up from germline, CDR1 is SGDLS and CDR2 is YYNGEE. CDR3 bases: TGTGCCAGCAGCGTAGCCAGCGGGAGGGCCAATGAGCAGTTCTTC. Protein product: CASSVASGRANEQFF.

V usage is TRBV29-1 and J usage is TRBJ2-7; D is tentatively TRBD1 or TRBD2 (6 bases each). CDR1 and CDR2 (germline): SQVTM, ANQGSEA. Deletions cut 6 bases from V and 3 bases from J, with 24 bases between. The length of the CDR3 is 16 residues. CDR3: CSVALGGQGRYYEQYF. Written as DNA, the CDR3 is TGCAGCGTCGCCCTCGGAGGGCAGGGGCGGTACTACGAGCAGTACTTC.

This clonotype was seen a few times. The chain combines TRBV28 with TRBJ2-3; no reliable D call. The V end lost 3 bases, the J end lost 0 bases, and 7 bases lay between the germline ends. The CDR3 runs to 14 residues. Germline V CDR1 and CDR2: MDHEN, SYDVKM. CDR3 in amino acids: CASSFGTSTDTQYF. The DNA of the CDR3 is TGTGCCAGCAGTTTTGGCACTAGCACAGATACGCAGTATTTT.

This clonotype was counted a single time. The CDR3 loop reads CASSAGGTYEQYF. CDR3 coding DNA: TGCGCCAGCAGTGCTGGCGGAACCTACGAGCAGTACTTC. V and J are TRBV23-1 and TRBJ2-7; D not certain. TRBV23-1 is designated an ORF whose function remains uncertain. V was clipped by 5 bases and J by 2 bases, with 10 bases between them. The CDR3 has 13 residues.

The rearrangement links TRBV28 to TRBJ1-2; D possibly corresponds to TRBD1 (6 bases). Trimming took 7 bases from V and 4 from J, leaving 13 bases between them. CDR3 length: 13 amino acids. Germline values: CDR1 MDHEN, CDR2 SYDVKM. The chain's CDR3 is CASNRVSGYGYTF. The CDR3 DNA follows: TGTGCCAGCAACAGGGTATCGGGCTATGGCTACACCTTC.

J is TRBJ2-3 and V is TRBV7-2; maybe TRBD2 (5 bases). CDR3 size: 16 residues. Germline V CDR1 and CDR2: SGHTA, FQGNSA. V shed 1 base and J shed 6 bases, with 17 bases lying between them. For the CDR3, the DNA is TGTGCCAGCAGCTTAGGGGTCGGCGGGTTGCAGGATACGCAGTATTTT. It specifies CASSLGVGGLQDTQYF.

J is TRBJ1-1 and V is TRBV20-1; D call uncertain. The CDR3 spans 10 residues. V lost 5 bases, J lost 11 bases, and 12 bases lay in between. The germline gives CDR1 DFQATT, CDR2 SNEGSKA (reference sequence). The chain's CDR3 is CSASDPWAFF. The CDR3 DNA reads as TGCAGTGCTTCAGATCCCTGGGCTTTCTTT.

This sequence joins TRBV29-1 and TRBJ2-1; D is undetermined. Germline V gene sequence: CDR1 SQVTM, CDR2 ANQGSEA. This CDR3 has 14 amino acids. V was shortened by 4 bases and J by 4 bases, with 14 bases between the two germline ends. CDR3 in DNA: TGCAGCGTTGTGGGTGGGATAGCTTACAATGAGCAGTTCTTC. Its protein product is CSVVGGIAYNEQFF.

The rearrangement links TRBV27 to TRBJ1-1; tentative D call: TRBD1 (5 bases). The CDR3 is 13 residues long. V lost 6 bases to trimming and J lost 10 bases, with 18 bases between them. The germline V gene has CDR1 MNHEY and CDR2 SMNVEV (reference sequence). The CDR3 sequence is CASRRGQGVVAFF. The CDR3 nucleotides read TGTGCCAGCAGACGGGGTCAGGGTGTGGTAGCTTTCTTT.

This chain joins TRBV20-1 and TRBJ2-1, with D possibly being TRBD2 (6 bases). Trimming took off 6 bases at V and 8 bases at J, with 14 bases between the two ends. This CDR3 is built from 12 residues. CDR1 DFQATT and CDR2 SNEGSKA come from the germline V gene (reference sequence). The CDR3 nucleotides read TGCAGTGCCCGGGGGAGCAGATATGAGCAGTTCTTC. Translating it yields CSARGSRYEQFF.

The rearrangement links TRBV11-2 to TRBJ2-2; 7 nucleotides align to TRBD2. V shed 1 base and J 1 base; nucleotides not matched to a gene: 0. There are 15 residues in the CDR3. Germline V gene sequence: CDR1 SGHAT, CDR2 FQNNGV. The CDR3 DNA follows: TGTGCCAGCAGCTTAGTAGCGGGGAACACCGGGGAGCTGTTTTTT. Encoded protein: CASSLVAGNTGELFF.

The chain is built from TRBV20-1 and TRBJ2-1, with 14 bases fitting TRBD2. CDR3 length equals 18 residues. V gave up 6 bases and J gave up 4 bases; unmatched junction bases: 14. CDR1 is DFQATT and CDR2 is SNEGSKA in the germline V gene (reference sequence). The DNA for the CDR3 is TGCAGTGCCACAAAACCAGGGACTAGCGGGAGTATGTACAATGAGCAGTTCTTC. The encoded protein is CSATKPGTSGSMYNEQFF.

The J gene is TRBJ1-4, the V gene TRBV29-1, with no clear D. The V end was cut by 7 bases, the J end by 5 bases, with 17 bases between. Germline CDR1 SQVTM, CDR2 ANQGSEA. This CDR3 contains 14 residues. Written as DNA, the CDR3 is TGCAGCGCCGGGAAGGGTAGCGGGAATGAAAAACTGTTTTTT. Translating it yields CSAGKGSGNEKLFF.

The V and J genes are TRBV9 and TRBJ2-6, with D unclear. The V end lost 2 bases, the J end lost 6 bases, and 12 bases lay between the germline ends. The CDR3 spans 15 residues. Germline assignment: CDR1 SGDLS and CDR2 YYNGEE. In nucleotides, the CDR3 is TGTGCCAGCAGCGTTGGTCTGCAAGAGGCCAACGTCCTGACTTTC. Amino acid sequence: CASSVGLQEANVLTF. Looking up the rest from reference TRBV9 and TRBJ2-6 gives the full variable domain: DSGVTQTPKHLITATGQRVTLRCSPRSGDLSVYWYQQSLDQGLQFLIQYYNGEERAKGNILERFSAQQFPDLHSELNLSSLELGDSALYFCASSVGLQEANVLTFGAGSRLTVL.

This chain uses TRBV3-1 with TRBJ2-2; 8 bases are a match to TRBD2. With V trimmed by 0 bases and J by 9 bases, 6 bases remained unmatched. Germline V gene data show CDR1 as LGHDT and CDR2 as YNNKEL (reference sequence). CDR3 length equals 15 residues. The CDR3 protein is CASSQDPAGGRELFF. The CDR3 nucleotides read TGTGCCAGCAGCCAAGATCCGGCGGGAGGAAGGGAGCTGTTTTTT.

V is TRBV7-9 and J is TRBJ2-4; D unresolved. CDR3 length: 12 residues. Trimming pared 1 base from V and 4 bases from J, leaving 2 bases between. Per germline, CDR1 SEHNR and CDR2 FQNEAQ (reference sequence). DNA for the CDR3: TGTGCCAGCAGCTTAGGTAAAAACATTCAGTACTTC. This codes for CASSLGKNIQYF.